This record covers a single TCR beta chain. Its matching antigen is unknown. Naive CD8 cells, CD45RO-negative and positively selected for CCR7, excluded terminally differentiated effector memory CD45RA+ cells. This record comes from a study of shared clonotypes between healthy human individuals. CDR3 length: 14 residues. Per the germline V gene, CDR1 is LNHDA and CDR2 is SQIVND (reference sequence). Deletions cut 1 base from V and 11 bases from J, with 17 bases between. Whole-study results and caveats: The study found about 4.6% of naive CD4 clonotypes shared across a handful of donors.

Several immunoSEQ plates held equal portions of the genomic DNA taken from each subset. It was roughly 190 ng DNA, 30,000 or so T cell genomes, that sorted-subset replicate PCRs used. The method was immunoSEQ multiplex PCR; TCRdb's version includes in-frame clones alone and lacks a portion of them. The sample includes around 2,100,000 clones, roughly 94% of them seen just once. Sample: naive CD8+ T cells sorted from blood. V gene TRBV19 combines with J gene TRBJ1-1; D remains unclear. The origin of this receptor is a man aged 18 to 30 in good health. The CDR3 nucleotides read TGTGCCAGTAGTATAGGGACCTCACACGGCAAGGCTTTCTTT. Encoded protein: CASSIGTSHGKAFF.